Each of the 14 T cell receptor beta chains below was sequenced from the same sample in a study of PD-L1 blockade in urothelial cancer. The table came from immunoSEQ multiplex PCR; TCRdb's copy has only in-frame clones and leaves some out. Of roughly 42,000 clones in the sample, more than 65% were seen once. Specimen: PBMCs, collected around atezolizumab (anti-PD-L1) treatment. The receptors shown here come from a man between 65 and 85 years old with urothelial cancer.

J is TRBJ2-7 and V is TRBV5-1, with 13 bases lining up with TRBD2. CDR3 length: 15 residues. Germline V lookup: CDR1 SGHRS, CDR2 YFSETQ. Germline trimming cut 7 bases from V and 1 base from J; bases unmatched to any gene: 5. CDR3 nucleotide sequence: TGCGCCAGCGGAAGGACTAGCGGGAGTTCCTACGAGCAGTACTTC. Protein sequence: CASGRTSGSSYEQYF.

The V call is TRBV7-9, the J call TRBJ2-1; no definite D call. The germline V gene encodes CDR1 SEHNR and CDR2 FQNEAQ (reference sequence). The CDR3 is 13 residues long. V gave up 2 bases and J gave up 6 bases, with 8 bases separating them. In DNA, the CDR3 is TGTGCCAGCAGCTTAACCTACAGCAATGAGCAGTTCTTC. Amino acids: CASSLTYSNEQFF.

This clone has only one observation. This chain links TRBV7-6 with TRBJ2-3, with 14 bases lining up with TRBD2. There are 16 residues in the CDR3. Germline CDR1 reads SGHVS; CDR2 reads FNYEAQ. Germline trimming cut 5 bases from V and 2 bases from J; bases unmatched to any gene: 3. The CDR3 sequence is CASSGLAGGVTDTQYF. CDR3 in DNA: TGTGCCAGCAGCGGACTAGCGGGAGGAGTCACAGATACGCAGTATTTT.

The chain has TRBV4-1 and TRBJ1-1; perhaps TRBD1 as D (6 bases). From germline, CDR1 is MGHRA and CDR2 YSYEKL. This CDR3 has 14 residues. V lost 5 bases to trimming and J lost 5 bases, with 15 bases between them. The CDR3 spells CASSRGGRGTEAFF. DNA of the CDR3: TGCGCCAGCAGCAGGGGGGGGAGAGGAACTGAAGCTTTCTTT.

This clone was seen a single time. The CDR3 DNA is TGTGCCAGCAGCTCTAACCAAGAGACCCAGTACTTC. Its protein is CASSSNQETQYF. This chain links TRBV11-2 with TRBJ2-5; D is uncertain. Trimming stripped 4 bases from V and 0 bases from J, with 3 bases between. Germline values: CDR1 SGHAT, CDR2 FQNNGV. The CDR3 totals 12 residues.

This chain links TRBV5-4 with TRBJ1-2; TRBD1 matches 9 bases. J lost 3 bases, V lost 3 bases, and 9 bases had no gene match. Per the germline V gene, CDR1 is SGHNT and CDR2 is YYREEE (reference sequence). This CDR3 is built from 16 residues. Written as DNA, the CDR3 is TGTGCCAGCAGCTCACAGTCGACAGGGGGGGACTATGGCTACACCTTC. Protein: CASSSQSTGGDYGYTF.

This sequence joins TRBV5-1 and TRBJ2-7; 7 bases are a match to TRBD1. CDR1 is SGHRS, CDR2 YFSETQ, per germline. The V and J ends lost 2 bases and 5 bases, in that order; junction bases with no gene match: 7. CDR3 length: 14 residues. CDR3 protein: CASSFEQGRNEQYF. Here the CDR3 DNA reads TGCGCCAGCAGCTTTGAACAGGGGCGGAACGAGCAGTACTTC. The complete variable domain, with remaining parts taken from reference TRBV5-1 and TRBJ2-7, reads KAGVTQTPRYLIKTRGQQVTLSCSPISGHRSVSWYQQTPGQGLQFLFEYFSETQRNKGNFPGRFSGRQFSNSRSEMNVSTLELGDSALYLCASSFEQGRNEQYFGPGTRLTVT.

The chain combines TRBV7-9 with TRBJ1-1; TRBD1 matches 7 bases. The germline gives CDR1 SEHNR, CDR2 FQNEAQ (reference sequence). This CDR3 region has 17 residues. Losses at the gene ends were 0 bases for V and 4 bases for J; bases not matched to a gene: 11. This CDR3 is CASSLATGLGRATEAFF. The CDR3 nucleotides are TGTGCCAGCAGCTTAGCGACAGGGTTGGGTCGGGCCACTGAAGCTTTCTTT.

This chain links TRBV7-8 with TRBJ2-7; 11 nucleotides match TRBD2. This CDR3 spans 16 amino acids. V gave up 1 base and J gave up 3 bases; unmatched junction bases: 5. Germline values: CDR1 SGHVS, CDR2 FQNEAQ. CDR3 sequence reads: CASSLGASGRIYEQYF. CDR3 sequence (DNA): TGTGCCAGCAGCTTAGGTGCTAGCGGGAGGATCTACGAGCAGTACTTC.

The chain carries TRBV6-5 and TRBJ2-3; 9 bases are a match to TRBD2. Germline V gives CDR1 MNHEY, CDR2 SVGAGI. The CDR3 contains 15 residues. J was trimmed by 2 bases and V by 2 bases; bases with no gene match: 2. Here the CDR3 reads CASSYGTSPTDTQYF. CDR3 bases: TGTGCCAGCAGTTACGGGACTAGCCCCACAGATACGCAGTATTTT.

CDR3 nucleotide sequence: TGTGCCAGCAGTTTACCCGGGACTAGCGGGAGGAGGTCCTACAATGAGCAGTTCTTC. This sequence encodes CASSLPGTSGRRSYNEQFF. This chain joins TRBV28 and TRBJ2-1, with TRBD2 matching over 15 bases. Germline loops: CDR1 MDHEN, CDR2 SYDVKM. The length of the CDR3 is 19 residues. Trimming cost V 2 bases and J 1 base; bases outside gene matches: 6.

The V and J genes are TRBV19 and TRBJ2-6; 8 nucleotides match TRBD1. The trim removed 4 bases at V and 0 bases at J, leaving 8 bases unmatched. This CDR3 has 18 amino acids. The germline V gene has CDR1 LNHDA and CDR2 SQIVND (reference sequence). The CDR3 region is CASSTIGQGSSGANVLTF. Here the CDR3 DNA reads TGTGCCAGTAGTACTATTGGACAGGGTAGCTCTGGGGCCAACGTCCTGACTTTC.

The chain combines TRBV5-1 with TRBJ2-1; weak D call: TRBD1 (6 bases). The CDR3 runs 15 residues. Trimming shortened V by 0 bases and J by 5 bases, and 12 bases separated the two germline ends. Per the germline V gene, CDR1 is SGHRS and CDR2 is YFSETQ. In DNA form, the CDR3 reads TGCGCCAGCAGCTTGGCCGTGACAGGTAACAATGAGCAGTTCTTC. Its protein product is CASSLAVTGNNEQFF.

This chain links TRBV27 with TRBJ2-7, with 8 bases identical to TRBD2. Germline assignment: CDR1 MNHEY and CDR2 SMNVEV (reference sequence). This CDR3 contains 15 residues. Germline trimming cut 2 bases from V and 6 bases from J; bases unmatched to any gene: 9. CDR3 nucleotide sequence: TGTGCCAGCAGTTTAACCAGCGGGAGAATCGGCGAGCAGTACTTC. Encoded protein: CASSLTSGRIGEQYF.